A single TCR beta chain is shown here with its context. This table comes from immunoSEQ multiplex PCR, and its TCRdb copy is limited to in-frame clones, with some not included. The table has fewer than 200,000 clones, about 90% seen once. The data were taken from a study of control samples from healthy donors and cancer patients. Sequenced input: blood. This TCR came from a woman younger than 45 in good health.

The CDR3 DNA reads as TGTGCCAGTCGGGGACAGGGAAACACCGGGGAGCTGTTTTTT. Translating it yields CASRGQGNTGELFF. The chain recombines TRBV19 with TRBJ2-2; 9 nucleotides line up with TRBD1. This CDR3 has 14 amino acids. Trimming removed 8 bases from V and 2 bases from J; junction bases left unmatched: 3. Germline-derived CDR1 and CDR2 are LNHDA and SQIVND (reference sequence).